The rows below give T cell receptor beta chains drawn from one sample of a study of identical twins. TCRdb re-called the 5' RACE reads with MiXCR, one entry per CDR3 protein. Here the sample spans under 250,000 distinct CDR3 sequences, about 12% being singletons. These sequences were also reported in another study, on yellow fever vaccine responses in identical twins.

The sequencing sample was made of memory (CD45RO+) T cells sorted from blood. The receptors come from a woman aged 18-30 years in good health. The conserved cysteine and the conserved F or W are not part of the CDR3 here. The order of the fields is clone size, V gene, CDR3 protein. Where a row states a size, it is once, few, many or the class of an expanded clone; other rows omit it.

clone size: few
V gene: TRBV28
CDR3 protein: ASSPGGGAGGELF

clone size: .
V gene: TRBV3-1
CDR3 protein: ASQGLAGTGELF

clone size: .
V gene: TRBV4-3
CDR3 protein: ASSQETSGSVGELF

clone size: .
V gene: TRBV4-2
CDR3 protein: ASSQDPAGDLSEKY

clone size: .
V gene: TRBV2
CDR3 protein: ASSEALAGGSEQY

clone size: few
V gene: TRBV29-1
CDR3 protein: SVEGTGGTSGFYNEQF

clone size: .
V gene: TRBV3-1
CDR3 protein: ASSPYGGSYTDTQY

clone size: few
V gene: TRBV20-1
CDR3 protein: SARPGQGALEELF

clone size: .
V gene: TRBV7-2
CDR3 protein: ASSPKLANTGELF

clone size: .
V gene: TRBV7-2
CDR3 protein: ASSQAGGAYEQY

clone size: few
V gene: TRBV20-1
CDR3 protein: SAPPGGGHGTQY

clone size: few
V gene: TRBV29-1
CDR3 protein: SVLWMGTEAF

clone size: few
V gene: TRBV20-1
CDR3 protein: SAPPRDVGQY

clone size: .
V gene: TRBV12-3/TRBV12-4
CDR3 protein: ASSFLLTDTQY

clone size: many
V gene: TRBV10-2
CDR3 protein: ASIQGLAYEQY

clone size: many
V gene: TRBV29-1
CDR3 protein: SGGPLGFEGYT

clone size: few
V gene: TRBV7-8
CDR3 protein: ASSLGAGGNEQF

clone size: .
V gene: TRBV5-1
CDR3 protein: ASSLDSFYEQY

clone size: few
V gene: TRBV20-1
CDR3 protein: SARDPWGLAGGAPYNEQF

clone size: .
V gene: TRBV7-9
CDR3 protein: ASRAAVGRGPDNEQF

clone size: .
V gene: TRBV7-2
CDR3 protein: ASRPTSGGADTQY

clone size: many
V gene: TRBV5-1
CDR3 protein: ASSTGQGPSTDTQY

clone size: many
V gene: TRBV20-1
CDR3 protein: SASRREGQPQH

clone size: few
V gene: TRBV7-8
CDR3 protein: ASSFTGGIGNQPQH

clone size: .
V gene: TRBV28
CDR3 protein: ASSLQTGVGSPLH

clone size: few
V gene: TRBV28
CDR3 protein: ASSFRVNQPQH

clone size: few
V gene: TRBV5-1
CDR3 protein: ASSPTGGGSYNEQF

clone size: .
V gene: TRBV6-2/TRBV6-3
CDR3 protein: ASSPLWMVADTEAF